The 29 T cell receptor beta chains below all came from one sample that was sequenced in a study of cytomegalovirus exposure and HLA in healthy donors. PCR used 60 Vbeta primers and 13 Jbeta primers. The table came from immunoSEQ multiplex PCR; TCRdb's copy has only in-frame clones and leaves some out. The sample records around 190,000 clones, 79% being singletons. Sequenced sample: PBMCs. All receptors come from a woman in her forties in good health and CMV-seronegative.

This chain connects TRBV7-6 to TRBJ2-2; 8 bases map to TRBD1. CDR3 length equals 15 residues. The germline V gene encodes CDR1 SGHVS and CDR2 FNYEAQ. The V gene end was trimmed by 5 bases and the J gene end by 5 bases; junction bases not matched to a gene: 7. The CDR3 reads CASSPGTGGTGELFF. DNA for the CDR3: TGTGCCAGCAGCCCCGGGACAGGCGGAACCGGGGAGCTGTTTTTT. Complete variable domain (other parts from reference TRBV7-6 and TRBJ2-2): GAGVSQSPRYKVTKRGQDVALRCDPISGHVSLYWYRQALGQGPEFLTYFNYEAQQDKSGLPNDRFSAERPEGSISTLTIQRTEQRDSAMYRCASSPGTGGTGELFFGEGSRLTVL.

This clone was recorded once. The CDR3 region is CASSPAGREPTRTDTQYF. CDR3 DNA sequence: TGCGCCAGCAGCCCGGCCGGGCGGGAGCCCACCAGAACAGATACGCAGTATTTT. The chain employs TRBV4-1 and TRBJ2-3; 7 bases align to TRBD2. This CDR3 is built from 18 residues. V dropped 4 bases and J dropped 3; count of bases not matched to a gene: 16. The germline CDR1 and CDR2 sequences are MGHRA and YSYEKL.

On this clone: One end of the junction fails to match germline, which may point to a read error. The V gene is TRBV30, the J gene TRBJ2-5; the match to TRBD1 covers 10 bases. The CDR3 sequence is 12 residues long. Germline values: CDR1 GTSNPN, CDR2 SVGIG (reference sequence). The CDR3 region has the DNA TGTGCCGGGAGACAGGGGGCAAAGACCCAGTACTTC. It encodes CAGRQGAKTQYF.

The chain employs TRBV11-3 and TRBJ2-5; 8 bases map to TRBD2. The CDR3 spans 13 residues. Germline CDR1 SGHNT, CDR2 YENEEA. The ends lost 4 bases at V and 5 bases at J; junction bases unmatched: 3. CDR3 nucleotides: TGTGCCAGCAGCTCCGGGGGGGCTGAGACCCAGTACTTC. It specifies CASSSGGAETQYF. The entire variable domain, with the rest obtained from reference TRBV11-3 and TRBJ2-5, is as follows: EAGVVQSPRYKIIEKKQPVAFWCNPISGHNTLYWYLQNLGQGPELLIRYENEEAVDDSQLPKDRFSAERLKGVDSTLKIQPAELGDSAVYLCASSSGGAETQYFGPGTRLLVL.

The J gene is TRBJ2-7, the V gene TRBV28; D ambiguous. The germline CDR1 and CDR2 sequences are MDHEN and SYDVKM. V was shortened by 3 bases and J by 3 bases, with 6 bases between the two germline ends. The CDR3 consists of 12 residues. The CDR3 coding sequence is TGTGCCAGCAGTTTCGCGGACTACGAGCAGTACTTC. Its protein is CASSFADYEQYF. Drawing the rest from reference TRBV28 and TRBJ2-7, the complete variable domain is DVKVTQSSRYLVKRTGEKVFLECVQDMDHENMFWYRQDPGLGLRLIYFSYDVKMKEKGDIPEGYSVSREKKERFSLILESASTNQTSMYLCASSFADYEQYFGPGTRLTVT.

V and J are TRBV7-9 and TRBJ1-5; no firm D call. V was cut by 3 bases and J by 4 bases, with 13 bases left in between. The CDR3 contains 15 residues. CDR1 SEHNR and CDR2 FQNEAQ come from the germline V gene (reference sequence). The CDR3 protein is CASSFPLEGNQPQHF. In DNA form, the CDR3 reads TGTGCCAGCAGCTTCCCCCTGGAGGGAAATCAGCCCCAGCATTTT.

The count of this clone is one. This chain links TRBV27 with TRBJ1-2; 7 nucleotides line up with TRBD1. Germline loops: CDR1 MNHEY, CDR2 SMNVEV (reference sequence). Trimming at V came to 2 bases and at J to 5 bases, leaving 5 bases not matched to a gene. This CDR3 region has 14 residues. Written as DNA, the CDR3 is TGTGCCAGCAGTTTACATGGGACAGATTATGGCTACACCTTC. Amino acid sequence: CASSLHGTDYGYTF.

This chain uses TRBV5-1 with TRBJ2-7; possible D gene TRBD1, 6 bases. Deletions cut 4 bases from V and 0 bases from J, with 17 bases between. Per the germline V gene, CDR1 is SGHRS and CDR2 is YFSETQ. The CDR3 has 16 amino acids. The CDR3 protein is CASSRIQGKLSYEQYF. CDR3 DNA sequence: TGCGCCAGCAGCAGAATTCAGGGGAAACTCTCCTACGAGCAGTACTTC. Full variable domain (missing parts from reference TRBV5-1 and TRBJ2-7): KAGVTQTPRYLIKTRGQQVTLSCSPISGHRSVSWYQQTPGQGLQFLFEYFSETQRNKGNFPGRFSGRQFSNSRSEMNVSTLELGDSALYLCASSRIQGKLSYEQYFGPGTRLTVT.

CDR3 loop: CASSLSTRVRGWDNEQFF. In nucleotides, the CDR3 is TGTGCCAGCAGCCTATCGACCCGCGTGAGGGGGTGGGACAATGAGCAGTTCTTC. The V gene is TRBV11-3, the J gene TRBJ2-1; a weak D match, TRBD1 (6 bases). The CDR3 extends over 18 amino acids. V shed 5 bases and J shed 5 bases, with 25 bases lying between them. Germline lookup yields CDR1 SGHNT and CDR2 YENEEA.

The chain employs TRBV2 and TRBJ2-2; D gene ambiguous. V was pared by 5 bases and J by 0 bases, with 10 bases between. The CDR3 loop spans 15 amino acids. Germline CDR1 reads SNHLY; CDR2 reads FYNNEI. CDR3 in DNA: TGTGCCAGCAGTCAGGTGGCAACGAACACCGGGGAGCTGTTTTTT. This gives the protein CASSQVATNTGELFF.

The V call is TRBV7-8, the J call TRBJ1-3; D is unresolved. The V end was cut by 2 bases, the J end by 2 bases, with 7 bases between. Germline values: CDR1 SGHVS, CDR2 FQNEAQ. The CDR3 is made up of 14 amino acids. CDR3 protein: CASSLSVTGNTIYF. CDR3 DNA: TGTGCCAGCAGCTTAAGCGTTACTGGAAACACCATATATTTT.

About this clone itself: Germline is not matched at one junction end, which may reflect a read error. The chain is built from TRBV5-1 and TRBJ2-1; 11 positions agree with TRBD1. CDR3 length: 16 residues. Germline V gene data show CDR1 as SGHRS and CDR2 as YFSETQ. The CDR3 region is CAGSGYRDRGANEQFF. The CDR3 region has the DNA TGCGCCGGCAGCGGCTACCGGGACAGGGGGGCCAATGAGCAGTTCTTC.

This clone has only one observation. The rearrangement uses TRBV2 and TRBJ2-3, with 7 bases lining up with TRBD2. Germline V gene sequence: CDR1 SNHLY, CDR2 FYNNEI. J gave up 0 bases and V 2 bases, and 11 bases lay outside the gene matches. CDR3 length equals 18 residues. The CDR3 DNA is TGTGCCAGCAGTGAACTCGCCGGGACTACCGTGAGCACAGATACGCAGTATTTT. Its translation: CASSELAGTTVSTDTQYF.

The chain employs TRBV9 and TRBJ2-5; TRBD2 aligns across 12 bases. This CDR3 is built from 17 residues. Germline loops: CDR1 SGDLS, CDR2 YYNGEE. V lost 4 bases to trimming and J lost 4 bases; unmatched junction nucleotides: 11. The CDR3 region is CASSLGTSGLWAETQYF. In nucleotides, the CDR3 is TGTGCCAGCAGCTTAGGGACTAGCGGGCTCTGGGCAGAGACCCAGTACTTC.

The chain joins TRBV9 to TRBJ1-4; 8 bases are a match to TRBD1. This CDR3 has 17 amino acids. The J segment lost 5 bases and the V segment lost 0 bases, leaving 9 bases of the junction unmatched. The germline V gene encodes CDR1 SGDLS and CDR2 YYNGEE. The CDR3 reads CASSVDPPGGTNEKLFF. Here the CDR3 DNA reads TGTGCCAGCAGCGTAGATCCCCCAGGGGGCACCAATGAAAAACTGTTTTTT.

This chain links TRBV18 with TRBJ1-5; D is unclear. Trimming cost V 0 bases and J 4 bases, with 4 bases left between them. Germline V gives CDR1 KGHSH, CDR2 LQKENI. The CDR3 totals 13 residues. This CDR3 reads CASSPPGNQPQHF. CDR3 DNA: TGTGCCAGCTCACCACCCGGGAATCAGCCCCAGCATTTT.

The chain links TRBV6-1 to TRBJ2-7; TRBD2 is a possible D gene (5 bases). Trimming took 6 bases from V and 5 from J, leaving 20 bases between them. Per the germline V gene, CDR1 is MNHNS and CDR2 is SASEGT. The CDR3 totals 15 residues. The CDR3 DNA follows: TGTGCCAGCAGCATTATGGACTTCGGGAAGGACGAGCAGTACTTC. Protein: CASSIMDFGKDEQYF.

The chain is built from TRBV7-9 and TRBJ1-2, with 7 bases that match TRBD1. The V and J ends lost 1 base and 6 bases, in that order; junction bases with no gene match: 2. The CDR3 sequence is 13 residues long. Germline V gene sequence: CDR1 SEHNR, CDR2 FQNEAQ (reference sequence). In DNA, the CDR3 is TGTGCCAGCAGCTTAGAGACAGGGCATGGCTACACCTTC. This codes for CASSLETGHGYTF.

There are a few counts of this clone. This sequence joins TRBV2 and TRBJ2-1, with 7 bases matching TRBD1. The CDR3 covers 15 residues. Germline trimming cut 8 bases from V and 7 bases from J; bases unmatched to any gene: 14. The V gene's germline CDR1 is SNHLY and CDR2 FYNNEI. The CDR3 coding sequence is TGTGCCAGCGGTGGAGGCAGGGGGAACATAAATGAGCAGTTCTTC. Its translation is CASGGGRGNINEQFF.

The chain combines TRBV5-1 with TRBJ1-5; D not certain. Germline loops: CDR1 SGHRS, CDR2 YFSETQ. The length of the CDR3 is 14 residues. The ends were cut back, 0 bases at V and 1 base at J, with 5 bases in the middle. The CDR3 protein is CASSLGGSNQPQHF. DNA for the CDR3: TGCGCCAGCAGCTTGGGTGGCAGCAATCAGCCCCAGCATTTT.

The chain carries TRBV18 and TRBJ2-3; D is possibly TRBD1 (5 bases). CDR1 KGHSH and CDR2 LQKENI come from the germline V gene. V was pared by 2 bases and J by 3 bases, with 18 bases between. The CDR3 contains 17 residues. CDR3 protein: CASSPITKRSGTDTQYF. Here the CDR3 DNA reads TGTGCCAGCTCACCAATTACGAAGCGATCAGGGACAGATACGCAGTATTTT.

This chain joins TRBV11-1 and TRBJ2-3, with unresolved D. The CDR3 sequence is 13 residues long. Germline V gene lookup returns CDR1 SGHAT and CDR2 FQDESV (reference sequence). Trimming stripped 3 bases from V and 3 bases from J, with 7 bases between. For the CDR3, the DNA is TGTGCCAGCAGCTTTCCAGCGACAGATACGCAGTATTTT. Translation: CASSFPATDTQYF.

This chain joins TRBV15 and TRBJ2-7; 7 positions agree with TRBD1. The CDR3 loop spans 15 amino acids. Germline trimming cut 0 bases from V and 1 base from J; bases unmatched to any gene: 3. CDR1 LNHNV and CDR2 YYDKDF come from the germline V gene (reference sequence). Here the CDR3 DNA reads TGTGCCACCAGCAGAGAAGGGGGCGCGTCCTACGAGCAGTACTTC. It is translated as CATSREGGASYEQYF.

The chain employs TRBV9 and TRBJ2-3; 9 nucleotides align to TRBD2. J gave up 2 bases and V 3 bases, and 4 bases lay outside the gene matches. Germline V gene lookup returns CDR1 SGDLS and CDR2 YYNGEE. The CDR3 totals 15 residues. This CDR3 reads CASSATSGYTDTQYF. DNA of the CDR3: TGTGCCAGCAGCGCGACTAGCGGATACACAGATACGCAGTATTTT.

The rearrangement links TRBV19 to TRBJ1-2; perhaps TRBD1 as D (6 bases). The V gene lost 3 bases and the J gene lost 8 bases, with 19 bases spanning the gap. From germline, CDR1 is LNHDA and CDR2 SQIVND (reference sequence). The CDR3 covers 15 residues. The CDR3 region is CASSMRDRFASGYTF. The DNA of the CDR3 is TGTGCCAGTAGTATGAGAGACAGGTTCGCCTCCGGCTACACCTTC.

This clone was recorded once. This chain links TRBV5-1 with TRBJ2-3, with 7 positions matching TRBD2. The germline gives CDR1 SGHRS, CDR2 YFSETQ. The CDR3 has 15 amino acids. The junction had 3 bases not matched to a gene; V was cut back by 0 bases and J by 2 bases. The CDR3 DNA sequence: TGCGCCAGCAGCTTGGGAGGGAGGGTCACAGATACGCAGTATTTT. It is translated as CASSLGGRVTDTQYF. The whole variable domain, remainder taken from reference TRBV5-1 and TRBJ2-3, is KAGVTQTPRYLIKTRGQQVTLSCSPISGHRSVSWYQQTPGQGLQFLFEYFSETQRNKGNFPGRFSGRQFSNSRSEMNVSTLELGDSALYLCASSLGGRVTDTQYFGPGTRLTVL.

In its sample, this clone was seen a few times. The chain links TRBV29-1 to TRBJ1-5, with no clear D. V gave up 1 base and J gave up 5 bases, with 9 bases separating them. From germline, CDR1 is SQVTM and CDR2 ANQGSEA. This CDR3 contains 13 residues. The CDR3 coding sequence is TGCAGCGTTGAAGTAGCGCGGGATCAGCCCCAGCATTTT. Protein product: CSVEVARDQPQHF.

This clone has just one count. A junction end diverges from the germline sequence, so it may reflect a read error. The gene calls are TRBV7-9 and TRBJ2-1; 14 nucleotides match TRBD2. Per germline, CDR1 SEHNR and CDR2 FQNEAQ (reference sequence). There are 16 residues in the CDR3. CDR3 bases: TGTTCCAGCAGCTCGAGACTAGCGGGGGGGTACAATGAGCAGTTCTTC. Its translation: CSSSSRLAGGYNEQFF.

This chain uses TRBV5-6 with TRBJ1-5; D ambiguous. V was cut by 2 bases and J by 4 bases, with 13 bases left in between. The CDR3 consists of 15 residues. Germline CDR1 reads SGHDT; CDR2 reads YYEEEE. In DNA, the CDR3 is TGTGCCAGCAGCTTCGGGTTCCACGGGAATCAGCCCCAGCATTTT. It codes for CASSFGFHGNQPQHF.